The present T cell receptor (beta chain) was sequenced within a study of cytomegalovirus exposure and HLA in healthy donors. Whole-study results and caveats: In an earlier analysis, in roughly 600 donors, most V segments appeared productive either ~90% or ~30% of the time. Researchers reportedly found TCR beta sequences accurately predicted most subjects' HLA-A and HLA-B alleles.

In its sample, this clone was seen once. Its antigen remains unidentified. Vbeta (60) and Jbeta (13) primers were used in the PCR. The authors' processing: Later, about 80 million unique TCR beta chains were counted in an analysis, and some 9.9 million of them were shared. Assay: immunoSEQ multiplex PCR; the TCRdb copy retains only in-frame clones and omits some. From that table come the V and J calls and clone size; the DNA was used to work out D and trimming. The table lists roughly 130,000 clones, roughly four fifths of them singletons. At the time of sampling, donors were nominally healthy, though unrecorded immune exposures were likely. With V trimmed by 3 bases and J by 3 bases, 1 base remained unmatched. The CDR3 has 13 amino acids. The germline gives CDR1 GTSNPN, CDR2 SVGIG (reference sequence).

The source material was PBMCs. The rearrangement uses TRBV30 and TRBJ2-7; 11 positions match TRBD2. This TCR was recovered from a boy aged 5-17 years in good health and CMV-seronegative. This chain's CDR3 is CAWRLAGVYEQYF. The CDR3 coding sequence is TGTGCCTGGAGACTAGCGGGAGTCTACGAGCAGTACTTC. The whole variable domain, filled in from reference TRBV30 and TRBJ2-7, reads SQTIHQWPATLVQPVGSPLSLECTVEGTSNPNLYWYRQAAGRGLQLLFYSVGIGQISSEVPQNLSASRPQDRQFILSSKKLLLSDSGFYLCAWRLAGVYEQYFGPGTRLTVT.